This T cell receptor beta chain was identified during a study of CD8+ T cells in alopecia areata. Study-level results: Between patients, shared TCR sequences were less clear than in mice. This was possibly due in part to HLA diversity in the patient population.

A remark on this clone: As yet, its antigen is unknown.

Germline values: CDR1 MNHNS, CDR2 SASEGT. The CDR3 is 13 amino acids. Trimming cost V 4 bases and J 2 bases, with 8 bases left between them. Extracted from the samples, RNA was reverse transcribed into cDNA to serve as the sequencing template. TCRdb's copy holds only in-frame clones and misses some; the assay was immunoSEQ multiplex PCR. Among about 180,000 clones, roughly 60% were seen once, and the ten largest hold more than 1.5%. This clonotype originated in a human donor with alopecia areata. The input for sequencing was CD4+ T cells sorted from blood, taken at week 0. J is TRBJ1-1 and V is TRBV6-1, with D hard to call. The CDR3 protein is CASSAEQNTEAFF. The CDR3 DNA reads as TGTGCCAGCAGTGCGGAACAAAACACTGAAGCTTTCTTT.